This TCR beta chain came from a study of blood T cell repertoires in COVID-19. Across the study: PBMCs, B-cell-depleted T cells, or T cells were the source of the cDNA or gDNA that made up the material.

The CDR3 has 18 residues. Trimming shortened V by 0 bases and J by 3 bases, and 21 bases separated the two germline ends. CDR1 is MGHRA and CDR2 is YSYEKL in the germline V gene. The repertoire was sequenced with immunoSEQ multiplex PCR; TCRdb's copy has only in-frame clones and lacks some. The data contain about 170,000 clones, approximately 87% of them singletons. Sequenced: peripheral blood. This chain uses TRBV4-1 with TRBJ2-7; maybe TRBD2 (5 bases). This clonotype was obtained from a man between 18 and 29 years old with active or convalescent COVID-19. The CDR3 loop is CASSQDPSGPDVYYEQYF. The CDR3 DNA sequence: TGCGCCAGCAGCCAAGATCCAAGCGGCCCCGACGTTTACTACGAGCAGTACTTC.